This TCR beta chain came from a study of post-analysis software for immune sequencing data. Study outcomes and limitations: Among about 5 TRBV segments more frequent in patients than controls were TRBV5-6, TRBV5-1 and TRBV20-1.

Remarks on this clonotype: Its antigen is not known.

This CDR3 is built from 15 residues. The junction had 8 bases not matched to a gene; V was cut back by 5 bases and J by 2 bases. Germline lookup yields CDR1 SGHTA and CDR2 FQGNSA. Unique molecular identifiers were carried by the TCR beta cDNA libraries. TCRdb fed the PCR reads into MiXCR, producing one record per CDR3 protein. Among roughly 800,000 distinct CDR3 sequences listed, about 32% were seen once. The chain uses TRBV7-2 and TRBJ1-2; 7 bases are a match to TRBD1. The receptor was isolated from a girl aged 5-17 years with multiple sclerosis. The source material was blood. The CDR3, as DNA: TGTGCCAGCAGCCCCTCGGGGACAGAAAACTATGGCTACACCTTC. This translates into CASSPSGTENYGYTF.